This T cell receptor beta chain comes out of a study of patients and donors after allogeneic stem cell transplantation. The table lists this clonotype with a few counts. V was cut by 3 bases and J by 0 bases, with 14 bases left in between. Germline-derived CDR1 and CDR2 are LNHNV and YYDKDF (reference sequence). The CDR3 extends over 16 amino acids. MiXCR, applied by TCRdb to the RT-PCR reads, yields one record per CDR3 protein. The table has about 410,000 distinct CDR3 sequences, under 20% seen once. Input material: blood, either unsorted or a sorted T cell fraction (not recorded which). V and J are TRBV15 and TRBJ1-2; TRBD1 is a possible D gene (5 bases). The clonotype comes from a human donor who was either an allogeneic HSCT recipient or a stem cell or donor lymphocyte infusion donor (not recorded which). It is not recorded whose cells these are; they may come from a transplant donor. The CDR3 coding sequence is TGTGCCACCAGCAGTGCTCCGGGGACTACTAACTATGGCTACACCTTC. This translates into CATSSAPGTTNYGYTF.